The rows below give T cell receptor beta chains drawn from one sample of a study of graft-versus-host responses after intestinal transplantation. No antigens are known for them. The table came from immunoSEQ multiplex PCR; TCRdb's copy has only in-frame clones and leaves some out. The data show more than 95,000 clones, roughly nine tenths seen once. Sequenced here: unstimulated CD4+ T cells sorted from spleen or lymph node cells, sampled before intestinal transplant. The source is a human donor who received an intestinal transplant. Each CDR3 is given with its conserved first and last residue. D genes are given only for firm matches. For some rows the clone size is stated as once, few or many, or as a class when expanded; others skip it.

TRBJ1-2	once	TRBV5-1	-	TGCGCCAGCAGCCTAGAGATTAACTATGGCTACACCTTC	CASSLEINYGYTF
TRBJ2-1	-	TRBV7-3	TRBD1	TGTGCCAGCAGCCCAGGGGGATCCTACAATGAGCAGTTCTTC	CASSPGGSYNEQFF
TRBJ1-5	-	TRBV7-2	-	TGTGCCAGCAGCTTCGCAGGGAATCAGCCCCAGCATTTT	CASSFAGNQPQHF
TRBJ1-3	-	TRBV7-2	-	TGTGCCAGCAGCCCTTACTCTGGAAACACCATATATTTT	CASSPYSGNTIYF
TRBJ2-2	-	TRBV9	TRBD2	TGCGCCTCCCAACGGGGACTAGCGCTTAACACCGGGGAGCTGTTTTTT	CASQRGLALNTGELFF
TRBJ1-6	-	TRBV5-1	-	TGCGCCAGCAGCTTGGCCGGTCTCCTCTATAATTCACCCCTCCACTTT	CASSLAGLLYNSPLHF
TRBJ2-5	once	TRBV4-3	-	TGCGCCAGCAGCCAAGACTGGGCAAACCAAGAGACCCAGTACTTC	CASSQDWANQETQYF
TRBJ1-2	few	TRBV4-1	-	TGCGCCAGCAGCCAAGGACGGGGGTCAAACTATGGCTACACCTTC	CASSQGRGSNYGYTF
TRBJ2-3	-	TRBV6-5	TRBD1	TGTGCCAGCAGTTGGGGACAGGGAACAGATACGCAGTATTTT	CASSWGQGTDTQYF
TRBJ2-2	-	TRBV10-3	-	TGTGCCATCAGTGGGGGGGTGACGGGGGAGCTGTTTTTT	CAISGGVTGELFF
TRBJ1-2	-	TRBV18	-	TGTGCCAGCTCACAAGCGACTCTTGGCTACACCTTC	CASSQATLGYTF
TRBJ1-4	-	TRBV4-3	TRBD1	TGCGCCAGCAGCCAGACAGGGGCGGAAAAACTGTTTTTT	CASSQTGAEKLFF
TRBJ2-5	-	TRBV2	-	TGTGCCAGCAGTGAAGAATTAGTTCAGACCCAGTACTTC	CASSEELVQTQYF
TRBJ2-7	-	TRBV21-1	-	TGTGCCAGCCGTCCCTCCATTAGCGGGCAACAAAAGGACGAGCAGTACTTC	CASRPSISGQQKDEQYF
TRBJ1-5	-	TRBV5-6	TRBD1	TGTGCCAGCAGCTTGGCCAATGGGACAGGGCGTCAGCCCCAGCATTTT	CASSLANGTGRQPQHF
TRBJ2-2	-	TRBV30	-	TGTGCCTGGAGTGGAGGAGTTCACACCGGGGAGCTGTTTTTT	CAWSGGVHTGELFF
TRBJ1-6	-	TRBV4-1	-	TGCGCCAGCAGCCTCACCGGCTCCTATAATTCACCCCTCCACTTT	CASSLTGSYNSPLHF
TRBJ1-5	-	TRBV7-6	TRBD1	TGTGCCAGCAGCTTAGGACAGGGCACTCAGCCCCAGCATTTT	CASSLGQGTQPQHF
TRBJ2-1	-	TRBV2	-	TGTGCCAGCAGGCAAAGGCTAGGTTACAATGAGCAGTTCTTC	CASRQRLGYNEQFF
TRBJ1-1	-	TRBV28	-	TGTGCCAGCAATCAAATGCGGGCCCTCACTGAAGCTTTCTTT	CASNQMRALTEAFF
TRBJ1-4	-	TRBV7-2	-	TGTGCCAGCAGCTTAAAGCAGGGTGAAAAACTGTTTTTT	CASSLKQGEKLFF
TRBJ1-6	-	TRBV30	-	TGTGCCTCCGAACCCCCGGGACTGAATTCACCCCTCCACTTT	CASEPPGLNSPLHF
TRBJ2-4	-	TRBV11-2	TRBD1	TGTGCCAGCAGCTTCCGCGAACAGGGGGCTGACATTCAGTACTTC	CASSFREQGADIQYF
TRBJ2-1	-	TRBV15	-	TGTGCCACCAGCAGAGGGCTAGCGTCTTCCTACAATGAGCAGTTCTTC	CATSRGLASSYNEQFF
TRBJ2-7	-	TRBV6-1	-	TGTGCCAGCAGTGAAGGGGCAGGGTGGACCTACGAGCAGTACTTC	CASSEGAGWTYEQYF
TRBJ1-2	once	TRBV27	TRBD1	TGTGCCAGCAGACCGGACAGGGGGACGGGGACCTATGGCTACACCTTC	CASRPDRGTGTYGYTF
TRBJ2-1	-	TRBV28	-	TGTGCCAGCAGTTTAGGAGACAGAGACTACAATGAGCAGTTCTTC	CASSLGDRDYNEQFF
TRBJ1-6	few	TRBV18	TRBD1	TGTGCCAGCTCAGAAGGACAGGGTCAGAATTCACCCCTCCACTTT	CASSEGQGQNSPLHF
TRBJ2-3	-	TRBV5-1	-	TGCGCCAGCAGCTTGGCCAGTAGCACAGATACGCAGTATTTT	CASSLASSTDTQYF
TRBJ2-3	-	TRBV5-1	TRBD2	TGCGCCAGCAGCTTTGGCGGGAGTGTGGCAGATACGCAGTATTTT	CASSFGGSVADTQYF
TRBJ1-4	once	TRBV5-4	-	TGTGCCAGCAGCCAGGACCAGGGGAGAGTAGAAAAACTGTTTTTT	CASSQDQGRVEKLFF
TRBJ2-1	-	TRBV5-1	TRBD2	TGCGCCAGCAGCTTGGACGGGACTAGCGGGAGTGGTGAGCAGTTCTTC	CASSLDGTSGSGEQFF
TRBJ1-1	-	TRBV9	-	TGTGCCAGCAGCGTAGCGGATGGACAGAGGGCTTTCTTT	CASSVADGQRAFF
TRBJ1-2	-	TRBV10-3	-	TGTGCCATCAGTGGATTAGCTAACTATGGCTACACCTTC	CAISGLANYGYTF
TRBJ2-5	-	TRBV5-1	-	TGCGCCAGCAGCTGGGGGGGCGGGGGTCAAGAGACCCAGTACTTC	CASSWGGGGQETQYF
TRBJ1-1	-	TRBV11-2	TRBD1	TGTGCCAGCAGCTTCGGGACAGGTGAAGCTTTCTTT	CASSFGTGEAFF
TRBJ2-3	-	TRBV9	-	TGTGCCAGCAGCGCTTCGGCGCGGACAGATACGCAGTATTTT	CASSASARTDTQYF